The sequence of this T cell receptor (beta chain) was determined in a study of T-cell reconstitution after alpha-beta-depleted transplantation in children (dated by TCRdb to the mid-2010s). For the wider study: Using TCR repertoire profiling, the study followed T-cell immune reconstitution in a quantitative way in children after TCRalphabeta/CD19-depleted allogeneic hematopoietic cell transplantation.

The sample's treatment or condition, from its label and the paper: allogeneic hematopoietic cell transplantation with graft depleted of TCRalphabeta T cells and CD19 B cells. TCRalphabeta/CD19-depleted allogeneic hematopoietic cell grafts were given to the transplant recipients, all of whom were children. The library was produced with PCR. The data were produced on an Illumina HiSeq 2500. TCR library preparation used molecular barcoding, with unique molecular identifiers applied to normalize quantification of the TCRbeta repertoire. The public reads were run again by TCRdb, first through fastp at Q25 and then through MiXCR, and only productive beta chains were kept. Entries that share a CDR3 protein sequence are merged under the most common genes and DNA. The sample contains a few hundred thousand distinct CDR3 sequences, 20% to 30% of them found a single time. The ten largest account for 35% to 40% of the sample.

The paper as a whole reports these results and caveats: The apparently early recovery of alphabetaT-cell counts about two months after transplant reportedly depended on only several hundred rapidly expanded clones that came from non-depleted graft cells. Over subsequent months, a decline in hyperexpanded clone frequencies was noted, and after one year, T-cell counts and TCRbeta diversity were mostly ascribed to newly produced T cells. In some patients, the high TCRbeta diversity seen at day 60 was put down to recipient T cells and intrathymic progenitors that had survived conditioning.

This clonotype was detected only a few times. Its antigen specificity is not known. No clone much larger than this one lies a single base away; base qualities are absent. Sequencing was performed on PBMCs, taken before TCRalphabeta/CD19-depleted stem cell transplant. The sequence was collected from a boy under three years old with Wiskott-Aldrich syndrome, due to receive a stem cell transplant.

CDR3 loop: CATSRQGSGELFF. The DNA reads as follows: TGTGCCACCAGCCGACAGGGGTCCGGGGAGCTGTTTTTT. Recombination connected TRBV15 to TRBJ2-2, and 8 bases in between align with TRBD1. Ends trimmed: V by 5 bases, J by 6 bases; bases unmatched to a gene: 2. Reading from cysteine to phenylalanine, the CDR3 counts 13 amino acids. Kept here is only the CDR3 DNA, which spans 39 bases and is read in frame from base 1. CDR1 and CDR2 are read off the germline V gene (reference sequence) as LNHNV and YYDKDF.